The clone carrying this T cell receptor beta chain was seen ten or more times. The antigen remains undetermined. TCRdb used MiXCR to reprocess the 5' RACE reads, holding one entry per CDR3 protein. The table records hundreds of thousands of distinct CDR3 sequences, roughly 8% of them present only once. This entry belongs to a study of identical twins. CDR3 length equals 15 residues. V gave up 5 bases and J gave up 5 bases; unmatched junction bases: 9. Germline CDR1 is LGHDT and CDR2 is YNNKEL (reference sequence). Whole-study results and caveats: Models underpredicted monozygotic twin sharing of out-of-frame TCR alpha. Those out-of-frame alpha sequences shared by twins showed an excess of low generation probability. Zero-insertion results could be subject to partial confounding by invariant MAIT and iNKT cells.

The same data also went into a second study, on yellow fever vaccine responses in identical twins. That report notes: Reports say the vaccine T cell response in twins looked partly convergent and partly personalized.

This chain links TRBV3-1 with TRBJ2-1; 7 bases match TRBD2. Specimen: PBMCs. This TCR was recovered from a woman in her late teens or twenties in good health. CDR3 nucleotide sequence: TGTGCCAGCAGCTCACTGGCGGGAGATAACAATGAGCAGTTCTTC. Residues: CASSSLAGDNNEQFF.